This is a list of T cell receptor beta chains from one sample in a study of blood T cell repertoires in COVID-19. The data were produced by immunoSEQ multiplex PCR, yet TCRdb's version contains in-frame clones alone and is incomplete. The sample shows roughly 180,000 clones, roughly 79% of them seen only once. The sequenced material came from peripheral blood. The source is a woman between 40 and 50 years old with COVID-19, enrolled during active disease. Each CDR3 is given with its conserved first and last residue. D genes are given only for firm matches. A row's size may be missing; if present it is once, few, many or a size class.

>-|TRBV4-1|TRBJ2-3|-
CASSTLASDTQYF
TGCGCCAGCAGCACGCTAGCATCGGATACGCAGTATTTT
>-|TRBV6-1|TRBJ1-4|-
CASSELVTRYF
TGTGCCAGCAGTGAACTGGTGACACGGTACTTT
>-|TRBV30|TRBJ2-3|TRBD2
CAGTGEGSADTQYF
TGTGCCGGCACCGGGGAGGGAAGCGCAGATACGCAGTATTTT
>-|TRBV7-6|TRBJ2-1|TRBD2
CASSSTTGTSPRNEQFF
TGTGCCAGCAGCTCTACTACCGGGACTAGTCCTCGCAATGAGCAGTTCTTC
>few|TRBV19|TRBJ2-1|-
CARGGGGPSSRYPVEQFF
TGTGCCAGAGGGGGGGGAGGGCCTTCGTCGCGGTACCCGGTTGAGCAGTTCTTC
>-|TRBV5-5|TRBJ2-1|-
CASSGGRPYNEQFF
TGTGCCAGCAGCGGAGGGAGACCCTACAATGAGCAGTTCTTC
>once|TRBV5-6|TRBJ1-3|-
CASSPRGPGNTIYF
TGTGCCAGCAGCCCCAGGGGTCCTGGAAACACCATATATTTT
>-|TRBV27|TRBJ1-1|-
CASSPTPGFPTEAFF
TGTGCCAGCAGCCCAACCCCAGGGTTCCCCACTGAAGCTTTCTTT
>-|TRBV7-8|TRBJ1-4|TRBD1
CASSLYGDREKLFF
TGTGCCAGCAGCTTGTACGGGGACAGGGAAAAACTGTTTTTT
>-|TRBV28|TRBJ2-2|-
CASSLGGAYTGELFF
TGTGCCAGCAGTTTAGGGGGGGCCTACACCGGGGAGCTGTTTTTT
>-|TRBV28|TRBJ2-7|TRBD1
CASSFFDRDEQYF
TGTGCCAGCAGTTTTTTTGACAGGGACGAGCAGTACTTC
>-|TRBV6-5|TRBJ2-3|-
CAIPDIFTDTQYF
TGTGCCATCCCGGACATCTTCACAGATACGCAGTATTTT
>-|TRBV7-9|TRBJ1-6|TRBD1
CASTEGTGRYSPLHF
TGTGCCAGCACCGAGGGGACAGGGCGGTATTCACCCCTCCACTTT
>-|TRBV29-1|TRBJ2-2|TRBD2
CSVASGNGWVTGELFF
TGCAGCGTTGCCAGCGGGAACGGGTGGGTCACCGGGGAGCTGTTTTTT
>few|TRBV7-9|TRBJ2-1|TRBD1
CASSSTTQGASYNEQFF
TGTGCCAGCAGCTCAACCACCCAGGGGGCCTCCTACAATGAGCAGTTCTTC
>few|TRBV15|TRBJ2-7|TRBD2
CATSRCCLAGDHYSYEQYF
TGTGCCACCAGCAGATGTTGCCTAGCGGGAGACCACTACTCCTACGAGCAGTACTTC
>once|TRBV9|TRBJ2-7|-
CASSVGLLSYEQYF
TGTGCCAGCAGCGTGGGACTTCTCTCCTACGAGCAGTACTTC
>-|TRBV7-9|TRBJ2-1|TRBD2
CASINSGGVVYNEQFF
TGTGCCAGCATCAATAGCGGGGGGGTAGTCTACAATGAGCAGTTCTTC
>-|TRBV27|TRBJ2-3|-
CASSYQRARASTDTQYF
TGTGCCAGCAGTTACCAGCGGGCACGTGCTAGCACAGATACGCAGTATTTT
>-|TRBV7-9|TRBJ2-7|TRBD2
CASSLGGLGEQYF
TGTGCCAGCAGCTTAGGCGGACTAGGCGAGCAGTACTTC
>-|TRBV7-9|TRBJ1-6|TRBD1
CASSLGQPNSPLHF
TGTGCCAGCAGCCTGGGACAGCCGAATTCACCCCTCCACTTT
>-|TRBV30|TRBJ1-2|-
CAWSRDFLNYGYTF
TGTGCCTGGAGCCGGGACTTCCTAAACTATGGCTACACCTTC
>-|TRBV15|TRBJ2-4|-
CATRPEMTGLQYF
TGTGCCACCCGCCCTGAAATGACAGGTTTACAGTACTTC
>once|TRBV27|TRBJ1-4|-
CASGGRTEKLFF
TGTGCCAGTGGCGGGAGGACGGAAAAACTGTTTTTT
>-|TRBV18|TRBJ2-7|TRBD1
CASSPYQDRVRVEQYF
TGTGCCAGCTCACCCTACCAGGACAGGGTCCGGGTCGAGCAGTACTTC
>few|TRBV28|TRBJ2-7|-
CASSANYEQYF
TGTGCCAGCAGTGCTAATTACGAGCAGTACTTC
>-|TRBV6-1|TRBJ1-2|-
CASSEAGAGYGYTF
TGTGCCAGCAGTGAAGCTGGGGCAGGGTATGGCTACACCTTC
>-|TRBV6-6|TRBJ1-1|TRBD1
CASSRGQGGTMNTEAFF
TGTGCCAGCAGTCGCGGGCAGGGGGGTACCATGAACACTGAAGCTTTCTTT
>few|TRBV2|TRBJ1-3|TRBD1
CASSDWGQSTGNTIYF
TGTGCCAGCAGTGATTGGGGACAGAGTACTGGAAACACCATATATTTT
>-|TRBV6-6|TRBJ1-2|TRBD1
CASRSGQLNYGYTF
TGTGCCAGCAGGTCGGGACAGCTTAACTATGGCTACACCTTC
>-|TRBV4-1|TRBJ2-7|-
CASSQEAVKEQYF
TGCGCCAGCAGCCAAGAAGCGGTGAAAGAGCAGTACTTC
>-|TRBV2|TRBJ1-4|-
CASIPTEGRNEKLFF
TGTGCCAGCATTCCCACGGAGGGTAGGAATGAAAAACTGTTTTTT
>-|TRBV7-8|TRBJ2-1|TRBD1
CASSPRQGSPRYNEQFF
TGTGCCAGCAGCCCCCGACAGGGATCTCCCCGTTACAATGAGCAGTTCTTC
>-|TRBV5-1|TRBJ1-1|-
CASSRTVNTEAFF
TGCGCCAGCAGCCGCACGGTGAACACTGAAGCTTTCTTT
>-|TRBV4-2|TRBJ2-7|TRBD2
CASSQDGLAGGTYEQYF
TGTGCCAGCAGCCAGGATGGACTAGCGGGCGGGACCTACGAGCAGTACTTC
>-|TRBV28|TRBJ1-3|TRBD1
CASSLPTGSGNTIYF
TGTGCCAGCAGTTTACCGACAGGGTCAGGAAACACCATATATTTT
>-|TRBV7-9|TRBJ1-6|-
CASTDAAGNSPLHF
TGTGCCAGTACAGACGCCGCGGGGAATTCACCCCTCCACTTT
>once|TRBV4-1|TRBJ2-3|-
CASSQQVGFIDTQYF
TGCGCCAGCAGCCAACAGGTTGGGTTTATAGATACGCAGTATTTT
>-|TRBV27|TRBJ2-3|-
CASSPEGVGSTDTQYF
TGTGCCAGCAGCCCAGAGGGGGTCGGTAGCACAGATACGCAGTATTTT
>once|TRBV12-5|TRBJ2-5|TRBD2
CASAGTSGGATYQETQYF
TGTGCTAGTGCCGGAACTAGCGGGGGGGCCACGTACCAAGAGACCCAGTACTTC